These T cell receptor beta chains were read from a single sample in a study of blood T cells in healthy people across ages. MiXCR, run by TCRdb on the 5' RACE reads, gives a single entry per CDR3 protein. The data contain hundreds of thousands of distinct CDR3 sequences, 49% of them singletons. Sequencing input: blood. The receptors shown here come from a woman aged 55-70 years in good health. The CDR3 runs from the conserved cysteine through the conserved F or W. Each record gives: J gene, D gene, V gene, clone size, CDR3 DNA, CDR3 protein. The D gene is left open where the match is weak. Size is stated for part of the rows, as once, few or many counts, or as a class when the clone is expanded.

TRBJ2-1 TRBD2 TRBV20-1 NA TGCAGTGCCAGAAGCAGCGGGATCCATGGCTACAATGAGCAGTTCTTC CSARSSGIHGYNEQFF
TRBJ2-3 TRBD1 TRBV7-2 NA TGTGCCAGCACGGTGGACAGGGCCACAGATACGCAGTATTTT CASTVDRATDTQYF
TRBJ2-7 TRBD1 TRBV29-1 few TGCAGCGTTGCCCGGGACAGGGGTTTCTACGAGCAGTACTTC CSVARDRGFYEQYF
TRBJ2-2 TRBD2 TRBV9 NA TGTGTCAGCAGCCCTGGACTAGCGGGAGGGAAGCGGTCGGTCGGGGAGCTGTTTTTT CVSSPGLAGGKRSVGELFF
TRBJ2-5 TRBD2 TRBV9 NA TGTGCCAGCAGCCCGGGACTAGCGGGAGGGGCCGTCGAAGAGACCCAGTACTTC CASSPGLAGGAVEETQYF
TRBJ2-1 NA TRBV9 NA TGTGCCAGCAGCGCAGGGGGGAACTACAATGAGCAGTTCTTC CASSAGGNYNEQFF
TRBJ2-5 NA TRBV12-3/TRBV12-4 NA TGTGCCAGCAGTTTGGTCAGGAGAGGAGAGCAAGAGACCCGGTACTTC CASSLVRRGEQETRYF
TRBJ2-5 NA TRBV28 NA TGTGCCAGCAGGTCCCCCGGGCTGGAGACCCAGTACTTC CASRSPGLETQYF
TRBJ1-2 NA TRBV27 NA TGTGCCAGCAGCCCACTCTACATGGGAGCTAACTATGGCTACACCTTC CASSPLYMGANYGYTF
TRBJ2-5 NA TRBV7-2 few TGTGCCAGCAGCTTAGTCTGGTCAGGGGAGACCCAGTACTTC CASSLVWSGETQYF
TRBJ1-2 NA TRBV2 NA TGTGCCAGCATGGCCCACATAAATAACTATGGCTACACCTTC CASMAHINNYGYTF
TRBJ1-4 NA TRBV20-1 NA TGCAGTGCCACGGCCGCAACTAATGAAAAACTGTTTTTT CSATAATNEKLFF
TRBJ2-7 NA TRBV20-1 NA TGCAGTGCTAGAGATCGGCACACCTCCTACGAGCAGTACTTC CSARDRHTSYEQYF
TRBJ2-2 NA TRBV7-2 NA TGTGCCAGCAGCTTTAGGATCGTCGGGGAGCTGTTTTTT CASSFRIVGELFF
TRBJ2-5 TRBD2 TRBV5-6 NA TGTGCCGGCAGTCCAGCGGGAGGAGAGACCCAGTACTTC CAGSPAGGETQYF
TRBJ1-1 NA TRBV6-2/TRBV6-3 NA TGTGCCAGCAGTTCCGCCGACAAACTCGACACTGAAGCTTTCTTT CASSSADKLDTEAFF
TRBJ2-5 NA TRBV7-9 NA TGTGCCAGCAGCGGGCGGAAGTGGGGTGGCCAAGAGACCCAGTACTTC CASSGRKWGGQETQYF
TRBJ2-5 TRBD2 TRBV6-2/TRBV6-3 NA TGTGCCAGCAGTTACTCGATGCGGGAGGAAGCTAGACAGACCCAGTACTTC CASSYSMREEARQTQYF
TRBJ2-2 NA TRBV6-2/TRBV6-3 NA TGTGCCAGCAGTTACGCCGACACCGCCACCGGGGAGCTGTTTTTT CASSYADTATGELFF
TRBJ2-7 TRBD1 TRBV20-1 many TGCAGTGCTGGAACCGGGACAGGGGAATACGAGCAGTACTTC CSAGTGTGEYEQYF
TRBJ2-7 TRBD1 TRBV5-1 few TGCGCCAGCAGCCCCCGGGACAGGCCACCTGTTACCGAGCAGTACTTC CASSPRDRPPVTEQYF
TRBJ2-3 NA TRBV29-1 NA TGCAGCGCCGCCAGCAGGGGGGGCACAGATACGCAGTATTTT CSAASRGGTDTQYF
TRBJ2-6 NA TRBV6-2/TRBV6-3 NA TGTGCCAGCAGGCACAGGCGCTCTGGGGCCAACGTCCTGACTTTC CASRHRRSGANVLTF
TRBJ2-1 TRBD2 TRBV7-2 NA TGTGCCAGCAGCCCCCAGGGGGGTAGCGGGAGAATGAATGAGCAGTTCTTC CASSPQGGSGRMNEQFF
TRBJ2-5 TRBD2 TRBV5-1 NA TGCGCCAGCAGCTTTTTGACTAGCGGGAGGTCACAATATGGGCAGTACTTC CASSFLTSGRSQYGQYF
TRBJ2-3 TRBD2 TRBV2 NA TGTGCCAGCAGTTCATCCGGGACTAGAGGCGAGGGTACGCAGTATTTT CASSSSGTRGEGTQYF